These 30 T cell receptor beta chains were sequenced from one sample in a study of cytomegalovirus exposure and HLA in healthy donors. In the PCR, 60 Vbeta and 13 Jbeta primers were used. The repertoire was sequenced with immunoSEQ multiplex PCR; TCRdb's copy has only in-frame clones and lacks some. The profile shows about 180,000 clones, roughly 82% of them singletons. Specimen: PBMCs. These receptors all come from a man aged 35-49 years in good health and CMV-seronegative.

The sample holds a few counts of this clone. The rearrangement links TRBV6-1 to TRBJ1-2, with 9 bases matching TRBD1. Germline CDR1 and CDR2: MNHNS and SASEGT. V lost 3 bases and J lost 5; bases outside the gene matches: 7. The CDR3 loop spans 15 amino acids. The CDR3 loop reads CASSDTGGGWYGYTF. In DNA form, the CDR3 reads TGTGCCAGCAGTGATACAGGGGGCGGGTGGTATGGCTACACCTTC.

This clone was detected once. The rearrangement uses TRBV7-9 and TRBJ2-2; 10 positions agree with TRBD2. Germline V CDR1 and CDR2: SEHNR, FQNEAQ (reference sequence). This CDR3 spans 19 amino acids. Trimming at V came to 0 bases and at J to 5 bases, leaving 12 bases not matched to a gene. Written as DNA, the CDR3 is TGTGCCAGCAGCTTAGCGAACGTTCTAGCGGGAGTAGGGACCGGGGAGCTGTTTTTT. Amino acids: CASSLANVLAGVGTGELFF.

This clone came up once. V is TRBV9 and J is TRBJ2-7; 10 bases are a match to TRBD2. The V segment lost 3 bases and the J segment 5 bases; nucleotides outside the gene matches: 17. CDR1 is SGDLS and CDR2 is YYNGEE in the germline V gene. The CDR3 totals 18 residues. Written as DNA, the CDR3 is TGTGCCAGCAGCGCCCTACTATCAAGCGGGAGGGCCATCCACGAGCAGTACTTC. Its translation: CASSALLSSGRAIHEQYF.

This rearrangement joins TRBV27 to TRBJ1-4; 8 bases are shared with TRBD1. CDR1 MNHEY and CDR2 SMNVEV come from the germline V gene (reference sequence). CDR3 length: 16 residues. Germline trimming cut 6 bases from V and 3 bases from J; bases unmatched to any gene: 9. DNA of the CDR3: TGTGCCAGCAGCCAGACAGGGGAGGGAGCTAATGAAAAACTGTTTTTT. Its translation: CASSQTGEGANEKLFF.

The genes are TRBV5-8 and TRBJ2-3, with 15 positions matching TRBD2. CDR1 is SGHTS and CDR2 is YDEGEE in the germline V gene. CDR3 length: 18 amino acids. The ends lost 3 bases at V and 5 bases at J; junction bases unmatched: 10. The CDR3 DNA is TGTGCCAGCAGCTCGACCGGACTAGCGGGGGGGCGCGGAGATACGCAGTATTTT. Encoded protein: CASSSTGLAGGRGDTQYF.

The chain recombines TRBV25-1 with TRBJ2-7; TRBD2 is a possible D gene (5 bases). The CDR3 is 12 residues long. Trimming removed 1 base at V and 6 bases at J, with 7 bases between. From germline, CDR1 is MGHDK and CDR2 SYGVNS. CDR3 DNA: TGTGCCAGCAGTGAATCGGGGATCGAGCAGTACTTC. This gives the protein CASSESGIEQYF.

The chain recombines TRBV30 with TRBJ1-1, with TRBD1 matching over 7 bases. The CDR3 is made up of 13 amino acids. Per germline, CDR1 GTSNPN and CDR2 SVGIG (reference sequence). The V gene end was trimmed by 3 bases and the J gene end by 1 base; junction bases not matched to a gene: 2. The CDR3 coding sequence is TGTGCCTGGAGAGGGGACAGGAACACTGAAGCTTTCTTT. This sequence encodes CAWRGDRNTEAFF. Together with reference TRBV30 and TRBJ1-1, the CDR3 gives the full variable domain: SQTIHQWPATLVQPVGSPLSLECTVEGTSNPNLYWYRQAAGRGLQLLFYSVGIGQISSEVPQNLSASRPQDRQFILSSKKLLLSDSGFYLCAWRGDRNTEAFFGQGTRLTVV.

The gene calls are TRBV7-9 and TRBJ2-3; D not resolved. Trimming shortened V by 3 bases and J by 3 bases, and 16 bases separated the two germline ends. This CDR3 region has 16 residues. Germline V lookup: CDR1 SEHNR, CDR2 FQNEAQ (reference sequence). The CDR3 sequence: CASSLGAAAGTDTQYF. CDR3 DNA sequence: TGTGCCAGCAGCTTGGGCGCCGCAGCTGGGACAGATACGCAGTATTTT.

This clone has a single count. The chain employs TRBV4-1 and TRBJ1-2, with a tentative D call TRBD1 (5 bases). CDR3 length: 13 residues. The V and J ends lost 8 bases and 3 bases respectively, with 13 bases between them. CDR1 is MGHRA and CDR2 is YSYEKL in the germline V gene. The CDR3 DNA reads as TGCGCCAGCTCTGGGCAGGGTGACTATGGCTACACCTTC. It specifies CASSGQGDYGYTF.

The rearrangement uses TRBV5-1 and TRBJ2-2, with 8 bases matching TRBD1. Germline CDR1 and CDR2: SGHRS and YFSETQ. CDR3 length: 17 residues. The trim removed 2 bases at V and 3 bases at J, leaving 9 bases unmatched. The chain's CDR3 is CASSFQPGGDDTGELFF. The CDR3 nucleotides are TGCGCCAGCAGCTTTCAACCAGGGGGCGACGACACCGGGGAGCTGTTTTTT.

This rearrangement joins TRBV6-1 to TRBJ1-1; D not certain. Germline assignment: CDR1 MNHNS and CDR2 SASEGT. This CDR3 region has 10 residues. Trimming pared 6 bases from V and 8 bases from J, leaving 7 bases between. The CDR3, as DNA: TGTGCCAGCAGCCTAGCCGAAGCTTTCTTT. Protein sequence: CASSLAEAFF.

The chain couples TRBV2 to TRBJ2-7, with 7 bases that match TRBD2. The germline V gene has CDR1 SNHLY and CDR2 FYNNEI. This CDR3 is built from 14 residues. V lost 1 base to trimming and J lost 4 bases; unmatched junction nucleotides: 4. CDR3 DNA: TGTGCCAGCAGTGAAGTAGGGACTAAGTACGAGCAGTACTTC. Amino acid sequence: CASSEVGTKYEQYF.

V is TRBV27 and J is TRBJ1-1; 9 nucleotides agree with TRBD1. The CDR3 covers 16 residues. V shed 5 bases, J shed 4 bases, and the junction held 11 bases outside the gene matches. Per germline, CDR1 MNHEY and CDR2 SMNVEV (reference sequence). CDR3 DNA sequence: TGTGCCAGCAGTCCTACCATCTCGACAGGGGGCACTGAAGCTTTCTTT. The encoded protein is CASSPTISTGGTEAFF.

A few counts support this clone. The chain couples TRBV5-1 to TRBJ1-6; no clear D. The CDR3 sequence is 16 residues long. V was clipped by 2 bases and J by 6 bases, with 15 bases between them. Germline lookup yields CDR1 SGHRS and CDR2 YFSETQ. CDR3 residues: CASSLGLDLINSPLHF. DNA for the CDR3: TGCGCCAGCAGCTTAGGACTGGACCTCATTAATTCACCCCTCCACTTT.

Notes on this clone: A junction boundary mismatches the germline segment, possibly from a read error. This sequence joins TRBV11-3 and TRBJ2-7; weak D call: TRBD2 (7 bases). The length of the CDR3 is 15 residues. Germline-derived CDR1 and CDR2 are SGHNT and YENEEA. CDR3 region: CASGFRGAGEREQYF. CDR3 DNA sequence: TGTGCCAGCGGCTTCCGGGGGGCAGGGGAAAGGGAGCAGTACTTC.

V gene TRBV9 combines with J gene TRBJ2-3; TRBD2 aligns across 7 bases. The CDR3 is 19 residues long. V shed 2 bases, J shed 1 base, and the junction held 16 bases outside the gene matches. Germline loops: CDR1 SGDLS, CDR2 YYNGEE. CDR3 nucleotide sequence: TGTGCCAGCAGCGTTGGACTAGGTTTGGTAGTCCTAGGCACAGATACGCAGTATTTT. The encoded protein is CASSVGLGLVVLGTDTQYF.

The chain employs TRBV4-1 and TRBJ2-7; D possibly corresponds to TRBD1 (5 bases). The CDR3 extends over 16 amino acids. The V gene's germline CDR1 is MGHRA and CDR2 YSYEKL. V lost 1 base, J lost 0 bases, and 13 bases lay in between. The CDR3 DNA is TGCGCCAGCAGCCAAGTTGGGGCGAGTAGCTCCTACGAGCAGTACTTC. Residues: CASSQVGASSSYEQYF.

This clone was seen a few times. The chain recombines TRBV5-5 with TRBJ2-7, with 11 nucleotides matching TRBD2. The V segment lost 7 bases and the J segment 0 bases; nucleotides outside the gene matches: 3. CDR1 is SGHKS and CDR2 is YYEKEE in the germline V gene (reference sequence). This CDR3 region has 14 residues. CDR3 nucleotides: TGTGCCAGCGCTACTAGCGGGGGCTCCTACGAGCAGTACTTC. Translated: CASATSGGSYEQYF.

A note on this clone: Its ends do not fully match the called genes, so a read error is possible. The chain carries TRBV7-9 and TRBJ2-1; TRBD2 matches at 8 bases. The CDR3 sequence is 19 residues long. Germline CDR1 SEHNR, CDR2 FQNEAQ (reference sequence). The CDR3 region is CASSFPTVPAGGSSNEQFF. For the CDR3, the DNA is TGTGCCAGCAGCTTCCCAACCGTCCCGGCGGGAGGTTCCTCCAATGAGCAGTTCTTC.

V gene TRBV11-2 combines with J gene TRBJ1-6; maybe TRBD1 (6 bases). The CDR3 consists of 14 residues. CDR1 and CDR2 from the germline V gene are SGHAT and FQNNGV. With 5 bases removed from V and 1 base from J, the gap between germline ends came to 6 bases. The DNA of the CDR3 is TGTGCCAGCAGCCAGGGGTCCTATAATTCACCCCTCCACTTT. Encoded protein: CASSQGSYNSPLHF.

V is TRBV18 and J is TRBJ2-2; D remains unclear. The germline V and J ends were trimmed by 2 bases and 4 bases, with 14 bases remaining between them. CDR1 and CDR2 from the germline V gene are KGHSH and LQKENI. The CDR3 has 16 residues. CDR3 DNA: TGTGCCAGCTCACCATCCATCGTGGCAACCACCGGGGAGCTGTTTTTT. This translates into CASSPSIVATTGELFF.

In nucleotides, the CDR3 is TGCGCCAGCAGCTTAGAGGCAGGGGCTCGAACTGAAGCTTTCTTT. This encodes CASSLEAGARTEAFF. V gene TRBV5-1 combines with J gene TRBJ1-1; weak D call: TRBD1 (6 bases). The germline gives CDR1 SGHRS, CDR2 YFSETQ. Trimming cost V 2 bases and J 5 bases, with 16 bases left between them. The CDR3 is 15 amino acids.

The V and J genes are TRBV28 and TRBJ2-3; 8 bases are shared with TRBD2. V shed 5 bases, J shed 2 bases, and the junction held 12 bases outside the gene matches. The germline CDR1 and CDR2 sequences are MDHEN and SYDVKM. CDR3 length: 17 amino acids. CDR3 loop: CASSRRGGQRYTDTQYF. For the CDR3, the DNA is TGTGCCAGCAGTCGACGGGGGGGCCAACGTTACACAGATACGCAGTATTTT.

A few counts support this clone. The rearrangement uses TRBV9 and TRBJ2-7; 11 bases fit TRBD2. Germline V gives CDR1 SGDLS, CDR2 YYNGEE. The CDR3 runs 16 residues. With 2 bases clipped from V and 3 bases from J, the junction kept 7 bases outside the gene matches. The CDR3 region has the DNA TGTGCCAGCAGCGTGAGACCGGGACTAGCGGTCTACGAGCAGTACTTC. The encoded protein is CASSVRPGLAVYEQYF.

This sequence joins TRBV28 and TRBJ2-2, with D possibly TRBD1 on 6 matching bases. The CDR3 sequence is 12 residues long. Germline values: CDR1 MDHEN, CDR2 SYDVKM. V was cut by 6 bases and J by 7 bases, with 9 bases left in between. The CDR3 nucleotides are TGTGCCAGCAGGAGAGGGGGCGGGGAGCTGTTTTTT. Protein sequence: CASRRGGGELFF.

The gene calls are TRBV4-3 and TRBJ1-4; 10 nucleotides agree with TRBD1. Germline V lookup: CDR1 LGHNA, CDR2 YSLEER. V lost 4 bases and J lost 5; bases outside the gene matches: 4. The CDR3 extends over 15 amino acids. CDR3 sequence reads: CASSRTGQGNEKLFF. The DNA for the CDR3 is TGCGCCAGCAGCCGGACGGGACAGGGGAATGAAAAACTGTTTTTT.

CDR3 sequence reads: CASSLAAGGTEAFF. CDR3 DNA: TGTGCCAGCAGCTTAGCAGCAGGGGGCACTGAAGCTTTCTTT. The rearrangement links TRBV7-9 to TRBJ1-1, with 7 bases identical to TRBD1. Trimming at V came to 0 bases and at J to 4 bases, leaving 2 bases not matched to a gene. Germline CDR1 SEHNR, CDR2 FQNEAQ (reference sequence). This CDR3 has 14 amino acids.

V and J are TRBV7-2 and TRBJ1-2; D might be TRBD1 (5 bases). The CDR3 covers 17 residues. Germline lookup yields CDR1 SGHTA and CDR2 FQGNSA. The V end was cut by 5 bases, the J end by 4 bases, with 23 bases between. The CDR3 DNA follows: TGTGCCAGCAGCCACCAGCCGGGCCCAGGGTCGGGCTATGGCTACACCTTC. Translated, it gives CASSHQPGPGSGYGYTF.

This clone was found once. The chain carries TRBV6-4 and TRBJ2-1; TRBD2 agrees at 9 bases. Germline V gene data show CDR1 as MRHNA and CDR2 as SNTAGT. V shed 2 bases and J 7 bases; nucleotides not matched to a gene: 9. The CDR3 contains 16 residues. The CDR3, as DNA: TGTGCCAGCAGTGACAGGGGCGGGGGGGCTGTTAATGAGCAGTTCTTC. The encoded protein is CASSDRGGGAVNEQFF.

For the CDR3, the DNA is TGTGCCAGCAGCGGCCCTCGGGAGGGTGGCTACACCTTC. Encoded protein: CASSGPREGGYTF. The chain has TRBV7-9 and TRBJ1-2; D is ambiguous. The CDR3 spans 13 residues. From germline, CDR1 is SEHNR and CDR2 FQNEAQ (reference sequence). V was shortened by 5 bases and J by 7 bases, with 14 bases between the two germline ends.